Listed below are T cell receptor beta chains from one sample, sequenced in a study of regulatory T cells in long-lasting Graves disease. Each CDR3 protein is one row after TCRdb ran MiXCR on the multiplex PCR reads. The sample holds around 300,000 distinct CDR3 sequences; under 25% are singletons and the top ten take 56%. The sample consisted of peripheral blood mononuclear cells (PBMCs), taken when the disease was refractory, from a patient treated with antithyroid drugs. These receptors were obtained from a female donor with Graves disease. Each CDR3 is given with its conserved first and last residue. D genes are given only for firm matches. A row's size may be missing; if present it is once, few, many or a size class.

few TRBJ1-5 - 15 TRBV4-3 CASSQDREGFQPQHF TGCGCCAGCAGCCAAGATAGGGAAGGGTTTCAGCCCCAGCATTTT
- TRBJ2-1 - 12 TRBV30 CALGPPGNEQFF TGTGCCCTGGGCCCACCGGGTAATGAGCAGTTCTTC
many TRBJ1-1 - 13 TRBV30 CAWSVYVATEAFF TGTGCCTGGAGTGTGTATGTGGCTACTGAAGCTTTCTTT
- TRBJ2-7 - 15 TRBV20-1 CSASVFSRATYEQYF TGCAGTGCTAGTGTATTTTCCCGGGCCACCTACGAGCAGTACTTC
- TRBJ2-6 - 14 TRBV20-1 CSASPDSGANVLTF TGCAGTGCTAGTCCGGACTCTGGGGCCAACGTCCTGACTTTC
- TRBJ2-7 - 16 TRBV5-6 CASSPRFLARSYEQYF TGTGCCAGCAGCCCCCGCTTTCTAGCTCGGTCCTACGAGCAGTACTTC
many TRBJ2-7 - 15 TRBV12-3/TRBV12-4 CASSLRSGAAYEQYF TGTGCCAGCAGTTTAAGGTCAGGGGCCGCCTACGAGCAGTACTTC
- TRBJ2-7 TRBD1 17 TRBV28 CASSSPTGTGIFYEQYF TGTGCCAGCAGTTCACCAACCGGGACAGGGATCTTCTACGAGCAGTACTTC
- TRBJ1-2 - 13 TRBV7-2 CASSSWTEYGYTF TGTGCCAGCAGCTCCTGGACTGAGTATGGCTACACCTTC
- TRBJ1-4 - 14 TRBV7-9 CASSFLTTNEKLFF TGTGCCAGCAGCTTCTTGACGACTAATGAAAAACTGTTTTTT
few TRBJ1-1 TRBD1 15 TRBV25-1 CASTRRQGRKTEAFF TGTGCCAGCACACGACGACAGGGGAGGAAGACTGAAGCTTTCTTT
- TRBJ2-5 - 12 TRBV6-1 CASSERWETQYF TGTGCCAGCAGCGAAAGGTGGGAGACCCAGTACTTC
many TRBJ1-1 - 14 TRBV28 CASITSGSFTEAFF TGTGCCAGCATCACCTCCGGATCGTTCACTGAAGCTTTCTTT
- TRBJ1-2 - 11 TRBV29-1 CSVGDSYGYTF TGCAGCGTTGGGGATTCATATGGCTACACCTTC
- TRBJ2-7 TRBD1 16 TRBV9 CASSVGGTGVGYEQYF TGTGCCAGCAGCGTAGGCGGGACAGGGGTAGGCTACGAGCAGTACTTC
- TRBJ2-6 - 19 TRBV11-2 CASSLDPRGLFSGANVLTF TGTGCCAGCAGCTTAGATCCCAGGGGTTTATTTTCTGGGGCCAACGTCCTGACTTTC
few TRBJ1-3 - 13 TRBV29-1 CSVVRSSGNTIYF TGCAGCGTTGTAAGGAGCTCTGGAAACACCATATATTTT
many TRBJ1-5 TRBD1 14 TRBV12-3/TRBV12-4 CASRPTGAGQPQHF TGTGCCAGCAGGCCAACAGGGGCGGGTCAGCCCCAGCATTTT
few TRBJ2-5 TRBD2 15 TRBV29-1 CSVVGLAGTLETQYF TGCAGCGTTGTAGGACTAGCGGGAACCCTTGAGACCCAGTACTTC
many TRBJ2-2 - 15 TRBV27 CASSLYTQNTGELFF TGTGCCAGCAGTTTGTACACTCAGAACACCGGGGAGCTGTTTTTT
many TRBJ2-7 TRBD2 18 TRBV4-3 CASSQDLSAGVTSYEQYF TGCGCCAGCAGCCAAGATCTTTCCGCGGGGGTTACCTCCTACGAGCAGTACTTC
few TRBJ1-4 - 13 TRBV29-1 CTACRTTNEKLFF TGCACCGCGTGTCGGACAACTAATGAAAAACTGTTTTTT
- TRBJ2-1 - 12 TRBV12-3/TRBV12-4 CARISGRGEQFF TGTGCCAGGATTAGCGGACGTGGTGAGCAGTTCTTC
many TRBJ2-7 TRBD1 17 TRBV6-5 CASSSTAGGFSSYEQYF TGTGCCAGCAGTTCCACTGCAGGGGGCTTTAGCTCCTACGAGCAGTACTTC
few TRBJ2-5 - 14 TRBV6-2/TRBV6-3 CASSLEPSDRTQYF TGTGCCAGCAGCCTCGAACCCTCGGACAGGACCCAGTACTTC
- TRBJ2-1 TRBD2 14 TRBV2 CASGRLAGLNEQFF TGTGCCAGTGGGAGGCTAGCGGGTCTCAATGAGCAGTTCTTC
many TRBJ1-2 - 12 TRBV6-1 CASSEMDYGYTF TGTGCCAGCAGTGAAATGGACTATGGCTACACCTTC
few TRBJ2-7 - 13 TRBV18 CASSPPEGYEQYF TGTGCCAGCTCACCACCGGAGGGATACGAGCAGTACTTC
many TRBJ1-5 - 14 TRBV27 CASSPGSLNQPQHF TGTGCCAGCAGTCCAGGATCGCTAAATCAGCCCCAGCATTTT
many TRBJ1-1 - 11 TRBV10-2 CASSELEVAFF TGCGCCAGCAGTGAGCTTGAGGTTGCTTTCTTT
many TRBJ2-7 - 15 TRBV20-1 CSAREGGKGSYEQYF TGCAGTGCTAGAGAGGGTGGGAAAGGGTCCTACGAGCAGTACTTC
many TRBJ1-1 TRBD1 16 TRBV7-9 CASSPRGDSLDTEAFF TGTGCCAGCAGCCCCCGGGGGGACAGCCTGGACACTGAAGCTTTCTTT
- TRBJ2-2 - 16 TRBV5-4 CASSLGGLGNTGELFF TGTGCCAGCAGCTTAGGGGGATTGGGGAACACCGGGGAGCTGTTTTTT
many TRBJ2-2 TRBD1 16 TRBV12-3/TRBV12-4 CASSRLGTVNTGELFF TGTGCCAGCAGCCGATTAGGGACAGTCAACACCGGGGAGCTGTTTTTT
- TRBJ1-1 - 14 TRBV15 CATSRGGVGTEAFF TGTGCCACCAGCAGGGGGGGGGTGGGAACTGAAGCTTTCTTT
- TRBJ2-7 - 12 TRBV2 CASRGSPYEQYF TGTGCCAGCAGAGGGAGTCCCTACGAGCAGTACTTC